This TCR beta chain was sequenced for a study of cytomegalovirus exposure and HLA in healthy donors. Per the germline V gene, CDR1 is PRHDT and CDR2 is FYEKMQ (reference sequence). CDR3 length equals 16 residues. V lost 0 bases to trimming and J lost 1 base; unmatched junction nucleotides: 5. The study's findings and limits: Excluded were some V segments that proved indistinguishable, including TRBV6-2 and TRBV6-3. In a later analysis, HLA-C alleles had the fewest associated TCRs, DRB1 alleles the most. TCR beta sequences reportedly predicted the HLA-A and HLA-B alleles of most subjects accurately. A later analysis found that most CMV-associated TCR beta chains appeared HLA-restricted.

A note on this clone: The antigen remains undetermined.

Primers: 60 Vbeta forward and 13 Jbeta reverse. TCRdb's table, derived via immunoSEQ multiplex PCR, lists solely in-frame clones and lacks some. Seen here are 100,000 to 150,000 clones, approximately 80% observed once, and the top ten hold 3.5% to 5%. V is TRBV13 and J is TRBJ2-7, with 8 positions matching TRBD1. This sequence was found in a male donor in good health and CMV-seropositive. Source material: PBMCs. The CDR3 sequence: CASSLGGQGGSYEQYF. CDR3 DNA: TGTGCCAGCAGCTTAGGCGGACAGGGCGGTTCCTACGAGCAGTACTTC.